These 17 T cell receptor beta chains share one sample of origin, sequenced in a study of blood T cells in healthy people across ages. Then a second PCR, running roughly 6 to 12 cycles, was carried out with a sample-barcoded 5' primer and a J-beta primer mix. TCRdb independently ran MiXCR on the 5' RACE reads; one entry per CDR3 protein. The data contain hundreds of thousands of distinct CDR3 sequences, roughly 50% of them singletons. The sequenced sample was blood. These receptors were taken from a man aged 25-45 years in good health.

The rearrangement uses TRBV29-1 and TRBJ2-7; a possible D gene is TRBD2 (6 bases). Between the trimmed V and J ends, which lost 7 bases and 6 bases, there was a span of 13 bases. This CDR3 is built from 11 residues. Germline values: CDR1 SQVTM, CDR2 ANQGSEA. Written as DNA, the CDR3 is TGCAGCGGGAAACGGGACTTCGAGCAGTACTTC. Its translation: CSGKRDFEQYF.

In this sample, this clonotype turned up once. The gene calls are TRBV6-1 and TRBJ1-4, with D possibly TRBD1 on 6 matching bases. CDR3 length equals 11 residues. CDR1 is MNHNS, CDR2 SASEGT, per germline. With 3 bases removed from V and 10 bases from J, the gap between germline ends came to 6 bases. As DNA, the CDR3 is TGTGCCAGCAGTGAGACAGGAAAACTGTTTTTT. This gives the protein CASSETGKLFF.

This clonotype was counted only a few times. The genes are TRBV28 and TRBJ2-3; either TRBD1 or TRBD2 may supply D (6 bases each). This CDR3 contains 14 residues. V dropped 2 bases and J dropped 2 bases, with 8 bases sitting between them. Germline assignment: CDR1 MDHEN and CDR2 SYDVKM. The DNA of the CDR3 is TGTGCCAGCAGTTTAGCGGGACACACAGATACGCAGTATTTT. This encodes CASSLAGHTDTQYF.

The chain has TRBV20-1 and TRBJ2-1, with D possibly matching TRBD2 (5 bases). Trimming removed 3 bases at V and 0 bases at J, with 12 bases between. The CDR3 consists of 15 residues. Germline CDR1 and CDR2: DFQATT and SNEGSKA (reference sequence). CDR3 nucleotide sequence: TGCAGTGCTAGCAATAGCGAAAGCTCCTACAATGAGCAGTTCTTC. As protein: CSASNSESSYNEQFF.

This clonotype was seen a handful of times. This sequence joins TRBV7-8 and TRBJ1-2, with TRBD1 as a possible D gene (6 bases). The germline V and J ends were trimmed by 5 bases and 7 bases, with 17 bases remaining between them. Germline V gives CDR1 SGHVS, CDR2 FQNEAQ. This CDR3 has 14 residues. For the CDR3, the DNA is TGTGCCAGCAGCACGTTGGACAGCAGGTTTGGCTACACCTTC. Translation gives CASSTLDSRFGYTF.

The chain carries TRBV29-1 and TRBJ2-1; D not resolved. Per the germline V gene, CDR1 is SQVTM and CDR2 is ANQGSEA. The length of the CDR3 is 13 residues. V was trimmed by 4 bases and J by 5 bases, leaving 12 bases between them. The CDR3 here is CSVVVFLDNEQFF. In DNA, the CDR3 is TGCAGCGTTGTGGTATTTTTGGACAATGAGCAGTTCTTC.

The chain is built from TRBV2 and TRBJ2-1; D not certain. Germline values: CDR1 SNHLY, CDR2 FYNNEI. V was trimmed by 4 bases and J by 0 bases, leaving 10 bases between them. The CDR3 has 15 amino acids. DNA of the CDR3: TGTGCCAGCAGTGCGATCGCGAGCTCCTACAATGAGCAGTTCTTC. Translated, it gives CASSAIASSYNEQFF.

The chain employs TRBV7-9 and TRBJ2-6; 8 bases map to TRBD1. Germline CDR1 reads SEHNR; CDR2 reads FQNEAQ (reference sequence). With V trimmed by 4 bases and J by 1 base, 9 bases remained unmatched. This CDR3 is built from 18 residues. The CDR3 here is CASSWSGQGASGANVLTF. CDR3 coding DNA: TGTGCCAGCAGCTGGTCGGGTCAGGGGGCATCTGGGGCCAACGTCCTGACTTTC.

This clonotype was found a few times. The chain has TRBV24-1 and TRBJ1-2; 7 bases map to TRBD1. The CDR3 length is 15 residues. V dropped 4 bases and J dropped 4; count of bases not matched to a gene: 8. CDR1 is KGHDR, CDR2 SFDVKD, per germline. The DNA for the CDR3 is TGTGCCACCAGTGACGGGCAGGGGGGCAGCTATGGCTACACCTTC. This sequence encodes CATSDGQGGSYGYTF.

In DNA form, the CDR3 reads TGTGCCAGCAGCCCCGGACAGACAGGCGAGCAGTACTTC. Translated, it gives CASSPGQTGEQYF. The V and J genes are TRBV12-3 or TRBV12-4 and TRBJ2-5, with D perhaps TRBD1 (6 bases). The DNA matches TRBJ2-7 better at its end, which makes the J call doubtful. The CDR3 covers 13 residues.

Here the CDR3 reads CASSFYSQIQETQFF. CDR3 nucleotide sequence: TGCGCCAGCAGCTTCTATAGCCAAATCCAAGAGACCCAGTTCTTC. V gene TRBV5-1 combines with J gene TRBJ2-5; D remains ambiguous. The closer fit of TRBJ2-1 to the DNA end suggests the J call may be wrong. The CDR3 length is 15 residues. Germline V gene sequence: CDR1 SGHRS, CDR2 YFSETQ.

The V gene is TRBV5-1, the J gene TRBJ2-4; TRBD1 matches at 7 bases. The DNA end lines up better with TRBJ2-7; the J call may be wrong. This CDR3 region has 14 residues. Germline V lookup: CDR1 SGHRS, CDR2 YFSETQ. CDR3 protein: CASSPGDRSGEQYF. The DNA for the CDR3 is TGCGCCAGCAGCCCCGGGGACAGATCAGGCGAGCAGTACTTC.

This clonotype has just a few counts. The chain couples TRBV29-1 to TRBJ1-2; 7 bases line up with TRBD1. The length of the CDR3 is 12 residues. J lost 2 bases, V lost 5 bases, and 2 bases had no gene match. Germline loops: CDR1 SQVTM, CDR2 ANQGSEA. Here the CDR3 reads CSVNRGNYGYTF. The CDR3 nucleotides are TGCAGCGTTAACAGGGGCAACTATGGCTACACCTTC. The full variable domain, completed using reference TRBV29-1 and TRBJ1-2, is SAVISQKPSRDICQRGTSLTIQCQVDSQVTMMFWYRQQPGQSLTLIATANQGSEATYESGFVIDKFPISRPNLTFSTLTVSNMSPEDSSIYLCSVNRGNYGYTFGSGTRLTVV.

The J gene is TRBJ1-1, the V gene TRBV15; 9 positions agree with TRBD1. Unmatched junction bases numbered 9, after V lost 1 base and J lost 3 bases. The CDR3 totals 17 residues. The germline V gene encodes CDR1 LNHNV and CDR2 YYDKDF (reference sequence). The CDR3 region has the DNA TGTGCCACCAGCAGAGTCACAGGGGGCGCCCCGGACACTGAAGCTTTCTTT. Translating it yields CATSRVTGGAPDTEAFF.

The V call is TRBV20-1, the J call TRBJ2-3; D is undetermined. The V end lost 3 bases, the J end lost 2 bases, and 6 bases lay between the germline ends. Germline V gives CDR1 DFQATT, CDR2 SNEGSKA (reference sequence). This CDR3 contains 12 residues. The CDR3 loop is CSASLPTDTQYF. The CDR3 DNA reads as TGCAGTGCTAGTCTACCCACAGATACGCAGTATTTT.

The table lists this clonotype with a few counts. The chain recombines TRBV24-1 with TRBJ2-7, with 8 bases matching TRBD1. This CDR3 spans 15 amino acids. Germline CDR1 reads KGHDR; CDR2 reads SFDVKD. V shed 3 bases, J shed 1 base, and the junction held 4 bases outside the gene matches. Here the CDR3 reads CATSDPRTGSYEQYF. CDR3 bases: TGTGCCACCAGTGATCCTAGGACAGGGTCCTACGAGCAGTACTTC.

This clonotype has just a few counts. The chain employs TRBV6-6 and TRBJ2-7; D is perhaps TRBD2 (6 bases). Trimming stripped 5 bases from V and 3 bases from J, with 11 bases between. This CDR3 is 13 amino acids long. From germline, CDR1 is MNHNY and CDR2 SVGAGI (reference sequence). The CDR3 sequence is CASSMGLHYEQYF. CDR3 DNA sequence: TGTGCCAGCAGTATGGGACTCCACTACGAGCAGTACTTC.